This T cell receptor (beta chain) is from a study of cytomegalovirus exposure and HLA in healthy donors. Study context: Researchers previously reported finding fewer than 140 million unique TCR beta sequences from approximately 190 million T cells. In terms of ancestry, the Caucasian-associated cluster contained roughly 80% of the approximately 400 genotyped donors.

CDR1 is SSHAT and CDR2 is FNYEAQ in the germline V gene (reference sequence). This CDR3 is built from 15 residues. With respect to this clone: The antigen is not known. An end of the junction differs from the germline gene, which may be a read error.

Overall study results and limits: Productive status was seen about 90% or about 30% of the time for most TCR beta V segments in an earlier analysis.

This PCR relied on a set of 60 Vbeta primers and 13 Jbeta primers. The table came from immunoSEQ multiplex PCR; TCRdb's copy has only in-frame clones and leaves some out. In the table there are over 55,000 clones, roughly 86% of which are singletons. The TCR was taken from a young man in good health and CMV-seronegative. The chain has TRBV7-7 and TRBJ2-2; 8 nucleotides match TRBD1. The sequenced sample consisted of PBMCs. CDR3 protein: CASSFGTGNTGELFF. The CDR3 DNA is TGTGCTAGCAGCTTCGGGACAGGCAACACCGGGGAGCTGTTTTTT.